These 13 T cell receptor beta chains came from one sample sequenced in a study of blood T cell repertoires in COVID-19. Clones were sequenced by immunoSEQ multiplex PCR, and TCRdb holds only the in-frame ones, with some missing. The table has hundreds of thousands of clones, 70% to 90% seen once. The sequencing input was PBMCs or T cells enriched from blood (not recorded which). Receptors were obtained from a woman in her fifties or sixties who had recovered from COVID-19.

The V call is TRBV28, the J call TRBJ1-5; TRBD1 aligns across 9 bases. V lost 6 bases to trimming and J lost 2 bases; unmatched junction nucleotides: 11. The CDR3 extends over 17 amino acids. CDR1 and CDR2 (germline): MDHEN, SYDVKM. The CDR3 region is CASRSQGALYGNQPQHF. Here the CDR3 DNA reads TGTGCCAGCAGGTCACAGGGGGCCCTATATGGCAATCAGCCCCAGCATTTT.

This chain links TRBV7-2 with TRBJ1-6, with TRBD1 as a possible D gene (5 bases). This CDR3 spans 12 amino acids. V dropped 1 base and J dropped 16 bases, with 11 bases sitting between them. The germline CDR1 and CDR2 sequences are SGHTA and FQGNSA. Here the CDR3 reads CASSLGGRELHF. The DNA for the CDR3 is TGTGCCAGCAGCTTAGGGGGCAGAGAACTCCACTTT.

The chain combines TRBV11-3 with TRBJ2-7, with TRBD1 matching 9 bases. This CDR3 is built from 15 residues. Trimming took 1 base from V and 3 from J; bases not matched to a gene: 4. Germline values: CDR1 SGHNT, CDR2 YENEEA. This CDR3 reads CASSLGGTGIYEQYF. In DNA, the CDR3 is TGTGCCAGCAGCTTAGGAGGGACAGGGATCTACGAGCAGTACTTC.

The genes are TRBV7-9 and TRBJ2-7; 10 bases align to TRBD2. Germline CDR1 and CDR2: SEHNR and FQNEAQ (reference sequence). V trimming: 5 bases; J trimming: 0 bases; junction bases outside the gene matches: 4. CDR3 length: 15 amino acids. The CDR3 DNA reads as TGTGCCAGCAGCCTAGGGACTAGCGCCTCCTACGAGCAGTACTTC. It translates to CASSLGTSASYEQYF.

CDR3 protein: CASSFVQNSGANVLTF. CDR3 in DNA: TGCGCCAGCAGCTTTGTCCAGAACTCTGGGGCCAACGTCCTGACTTTC. The genes are TRBV5-1 and TRBJ2-6; D gene unclear. With 2 bases removed from V and 0 bases from J, the gap between germline ends came to 9 bases. The germline gives CDR1 SGHRS, CDR2 YFSETQ. The CDR3 loop spans 16 amino acids.

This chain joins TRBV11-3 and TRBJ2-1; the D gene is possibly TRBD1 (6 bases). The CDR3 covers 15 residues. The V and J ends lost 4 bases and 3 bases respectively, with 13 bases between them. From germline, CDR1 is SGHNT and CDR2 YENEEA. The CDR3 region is CASSSGVGVYNEQFF. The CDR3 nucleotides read TGTGCCAGCAGCTCAGGGGTGGGGGTCTACAATGAGCAGTTCTTC.

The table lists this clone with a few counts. The chain's CDR3 is CASSYSPAANEKLFF. CDR3 DNA: TGTGCCAGCAGTTATTCACCGGCGGCTAATGAAAAACTGTTTTTT. The chain carries TRBV6-5 and TRBJ1-4; D unresolved. This CDR3 comprises 15 residues. The germline V and J ends were trimmed by 3 bases and 3 bases, with 11 bases remaining between them. Germline V gives CDR1 MNHEY, CDR2 SVGAGI.

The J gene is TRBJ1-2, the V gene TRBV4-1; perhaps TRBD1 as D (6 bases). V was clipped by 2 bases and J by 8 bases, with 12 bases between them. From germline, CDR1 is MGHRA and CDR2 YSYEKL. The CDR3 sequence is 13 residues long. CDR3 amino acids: CASSQQGRGGYTF. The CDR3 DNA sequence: TGCGCCAGCAGCCAACAGGGGAGAGGCGGCTACACCTTC.

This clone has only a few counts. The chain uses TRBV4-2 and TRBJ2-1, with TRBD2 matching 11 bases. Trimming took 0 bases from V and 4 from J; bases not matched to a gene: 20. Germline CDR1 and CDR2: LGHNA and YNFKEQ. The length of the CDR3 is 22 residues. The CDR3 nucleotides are TGTGCCAGCAGCCAAGATTTTGGGGGGGACCAGCTAGCGGGAGGTTCATACAATGAGCAGTTCTTC. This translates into CASSQDFGGDQLAGGSYNEQFF.

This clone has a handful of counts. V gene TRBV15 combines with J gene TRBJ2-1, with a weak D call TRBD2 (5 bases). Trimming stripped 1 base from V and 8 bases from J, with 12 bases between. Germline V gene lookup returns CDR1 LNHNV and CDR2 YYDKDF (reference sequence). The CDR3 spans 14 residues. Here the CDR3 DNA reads TGTGCCACCAGCAGAGGAGGAGGACGCGATGAGCAGTTCTTC. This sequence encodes CATSRGGGRDEQFF.

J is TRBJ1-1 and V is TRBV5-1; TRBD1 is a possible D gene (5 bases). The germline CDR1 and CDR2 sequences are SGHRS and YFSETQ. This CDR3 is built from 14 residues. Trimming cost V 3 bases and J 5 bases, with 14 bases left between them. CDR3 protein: CASSWSRVGTEAFF. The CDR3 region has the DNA TGCGCCAGCAGCTGGTCCAGGGTGGGGACTGAAGCTTTCTTT. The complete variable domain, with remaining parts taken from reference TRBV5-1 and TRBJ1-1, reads KAGVTQTPRYLIKTRGQQVTLSCSPISGHRSVSWYQQTPGQGLQFLFEYFSETQRNKGNFPGRFSGRQFSNSRSEMNVSTLELGDSALYLCASSWSRVGTEAFFGQGTRLTVV.

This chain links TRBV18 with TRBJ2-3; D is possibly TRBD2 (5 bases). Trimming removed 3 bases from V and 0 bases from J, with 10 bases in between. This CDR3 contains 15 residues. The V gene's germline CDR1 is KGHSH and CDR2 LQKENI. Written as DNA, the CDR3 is TGTGCCAGCTCACCGGACTCAATTAGCACAGATACGCAGTATTTT. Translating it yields CASSPDSISTDTQYF.

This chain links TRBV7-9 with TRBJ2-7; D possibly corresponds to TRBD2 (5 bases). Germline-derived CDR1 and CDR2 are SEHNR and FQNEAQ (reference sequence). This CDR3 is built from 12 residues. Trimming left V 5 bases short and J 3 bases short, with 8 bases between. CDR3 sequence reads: CASSVGLYEQYF. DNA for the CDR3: TGTGCCAGCAGCGTTGGACTCTACGAGCAGTACTTC.